The 27 T cell receptor beta chains in this list originate from one sample, sequenced in a study of blood T cell repertoires in COVID-19. Libraries were prepared by immunoSEQ multiplex PCR; TCRdb keeps only in-frame clonotypes and omits some of them. The sample has about 140,000 clones, over 80% seen once; the top ten hold roughly 12%. Input material: PBMCs or T cells enriched from blood (not recorded which). These receptors all stem from a man in his 60s who had recovered from COVID-19.

The chain uses TRBV5-1 and TRBJ1-2; 7 nucleotides line up with TRBD1. Losses at the gene ends were 3 bases for V and 3 bases for J; bases not matched to a gene: 8. Germline CDR1 is SGHRS and CDR2 is YFSETQ. This CDR3 has 15 amino acids. Here the CDR3 DNA reads TGCGCCAGCAGCTCCACTCTCACAGGGGACTATGGCTACACCTTC. It codes for CASSSTLTGDYGYTF.

This chain uses TRBV19 with TRBJ2-7; TRBD2 is a possible D gene (5 bases). Germline loops: CDR1 LNHDA, CDR2 SQIVND (reference sequence). V was trimmed by 3 bases and J by 1 base, leaving 7 bases between them. There are 13 residues in the CDR3. The CDR3: CASSIGGSYEQYF. In nucleotides, the CDR3 is TGTGCCAGTAGTATTGGCGGGTCCTACGAGCAGTACTTC.

J is TRBJ1-5 and V is TRBV2; tentatively, D is TRBD1 (5 bases). Between the trimmed V and J ends, which lost 10 bases and 1 base, there was a span of 14 bases. Germline loops: CDR1 SNHLY, CDR2 FYNNEI. CDR3 length: 14 amino acids. This CDR3 is CATTGGFSNQPQHF. DNA of the CDR3: TGTGCCACTACAGGCGGCTTCAGCAATCAGCCCCAGCATTTT. Filled out from reference TRBV2 and TRBJ1-5, the complete variable domain reads EPEVTQTPSHQVTQMGQEVILRCVPISNHLYFYWYRQILGQKVEFLVSFYNNEISEKSEIFDDQFSVERPDGSNFTLKIRSTKLEDSAMYFCATTGGFSNQPQHFGDGTRLSIL.

This sequence joins TRBV6-5 and TRBJ1-1; D possibly corresponds to TRBD1 (6 bases). This CDR3 has 15 amino acids. CDR1 is MNHEY, CDR2 SVGAGI, per germline. The V gene lost 3 bases and the J gene lost 1 base, with 12 bases spanning the gap. DNA of the CDR3: TGTGCCAGCAGTTATCGGGGACAACCGAACACTGAAGCTTTCTTT. It encodes CASSYRGQPNTEAFF.

The chain uses TRBV5-8 and TRBJ2-1; 16 bases match TRBD2. Looked up from germline, CDR1 is SGHTS and CDR2 is YDEGEE. The V and J ends lost 1 base and 3 bases, in that order; junction bases with no gene match: 7. CDR3 length: 19 residues. CDR3 sequence reads: CASSLRGTSGRALYNEQFF. The CDR3 nucleotides are TGTGCCAGCAGCTTGAGAGGGACTAGCGGGAGGGCCCTCTACAATGAGCAGTTCTTC.

The chain recombines TRBV6-5 with TRBJ2-7, with 7 bases matching TRBD2. CDR3 length equals 13 residues. Trimming removed 4 bases from V and 3 bases from J; junction bases left unmatched: 3. The germline V gene encodes CDR1 MNHEY and CDR2 SVGAGI. CDR3 protein: CASSSGGSYEQYF. The CDR3 DNA sequence: TGTGCCAGCAGTTCTGGCGGGAGCTACGAGCAGTACTTC.

This chain connects TRBV24-1 to TRBJ2-5, with D possibly TRBD1 on 6 matching bases. Trimming left V 6 bases short and J 4 bases short, with 14 bases between. Germline V gene data show CDR1 as KGHDR and CDR2 as SFDVKD. The CDR3 is 14 amino acids. CDR3 in DNA: TGTGCCACCAGTCCCACCCAGGGGAGAGAGACCCAGTACTTC. Its translation is CATSPTQGRETQYF.

This clone was found a few times. The chain has TRBV19 and TRBJ2-7; TRBD1 aligns across 7 bases. The V and J ends lost 3 bases and 0 bases, in that order; junction bases with no gene match: 5. This CDR3 is 15 amino acids long. Germline V gene data show CDR1 as LNHDA and CDR2 as SQIVND (reference sequence). The chain's CDR3 is CASSIQWDSSYEQYF. DNA for the CDR3: TGTGCCAGTAGTATCCAGTGGGACAGCTCCTACGAGCAGTACTTC.

The CDR3 sequence: CASSLGHRGISPLHF. The CDR3 DNA follows: TGTGCCAGCAGCTTGGGGCACAGGGGGATATCACCCCTCCACTTT. The V and J genes are TRBV5-6 and TRBJ1-6, with 8 bases aligning to TRBD1. V was clipped by 0 bases and J by 10 bases; unmatched bases: 6. This CDR3 has 15 amino acids. Germline V gene lookup returns CDR1 SGHDT and CDR2 YYEEEE.

V is TRBV5-3 and J is TRBJ1-5; D is perhaps TRBD1 (5 bases). TRBV5-3 has ORF status, its function being uncertain. The CDR3 is 13 amino acids. V dropped 4 bases and J dropped 5 bases, with 10 bases sitting between them. The CDR3: CARSPGPDQPQHF. CDR3 bases: TGTGCCAGAAGCCCAGGGCCGGATCAGCCCCAGCATTTT.

The table lists this clone with a count of one. The chain combines TRBV2 with TRBJ2-1; 8 positions match TRBD1. Unmatched junction bases numbered 9, after V lost 6 bases and J lost 8 bases. Germline CDR1 and CDR2: SNHLY and FYNNEI. This CDR3 has 14 amino acids. The CDR3 loop reads CASSPTGEVHEQFF. CDR3 coding DNA: TGTGCCAGCAGCCCGACAGGGGAGGTTCATGAGCAGTTCTTC. The whole variable domain, remainder taken from reference TRBV2 and TRBJ2-1, is EPEVTQTPSHQVTQMGQEVILRCVPISNHLYFYWYRQILGQKVEFLVSFYNNEISEKSEIFDDQFSVERPDGSNFTLKIRSTKLEDSAMYFCASSPTGEVHEQFFGPGTRLTVL.

The CDR3 region has the DNA TGTGCCAGCAGCCGGGCTTACGAGCAGTACTTC. It specifies CASSRAYEQYF. The V gene is TRBV3-1 (or the pseudogene TRBV3-2), the J gene TRBJ2-7; D unresolved. From germline, CDR1 is LGHDT and CDR2 YNNKEL (reference sequence). This CDR3 region has 11 residues. V lost 4 bases and J 4 bases, leaving 5 bases between the germline ends.

The rearrangement links TRBV12-2 to TRBJ1-5; the listed D gene, TRBD1, was not tested against the DNA. TRBV12-2 is classified as a pseudogene. The CDR3 covers 14 residues. The CDR3 is CASRLDRDNQPQHF. Written as DNA, the CDR3 is TGTGCAAGTCGTTTGGACAGGGATAATCAGCCCCAGCATTTT.

The V call is TRBV21-1, the J call TRBJ1-6; the D segment call TRBD1 is taken from the table without a DNA check. TRBV21-1 is marked as a pseudogene. The CDR3 sequence is 18 residues long. CDR3 nucleotides: TGTGCCAGCAGCAAAGGTTATCAGGGTAGCTCCTATAATTCACCCCTCCACTTT. It translates to CASSKGYQGSSYNSPLHF.

The chain combines TRBV19 with TRBJ2-7; 9 bases map to TRBD1. The CDR3 sequence is 12 residues long. Germline-derived CDR1 and CDR2 are LNHDA and SQIVND (reference sequence). After removal of 8 bases from V and 5 bases from J, the junction contained 4 bases not matched to a gene. CDR3 DNA: TGTGCCAGTTCGGACAGGGGCCACGAGCAGTACTTC. Translated: CASSDRGHEQYF.

This clone was detected once. This chain links TRBV5-8 with TRBJ1-3; 8 bases fit TRBD1. This CDR3 spans 18 amino acids. Trimming took 3 bases from V and 4 from J; bases not matched to a gene: 15. Germline loops: CDR1 SGHTS, CDR2 YDEGEE. The CDR3, as DNA: TGTGCCAGCAGCTGGGACGGATATGAGGACAGGGCGGGAAACACCATATATTTT. Amino acids: CASSWDGYEDRAGNTIYF.

This clone was counted only a few times. The V gene is TRBV2, the J gene TRBJ2-7; 14 bases fit TRBD2. The CDR3 sequence is 15 residues long. V shed 6 bases and J 3 bases; nucleotides not matched to a gene: 4. CDR1 is SNHLY and CDR2 is FYNNEI in the germline V gene. CDR3 in DNA: TGTGCCAGCAGAGGGACTAGCGGGAGTATCTACGAGCAGTACTTC. Protein: CASRGTSGSIYEQYF.

The V and J genes are TRBV18 and TRBJ2-3; D is possibly TRBD1 (6 bases). Trimming took 3 bases from V and 3 from J, leaving 10 bases between them. The CDR3 extends over 14 amino acids. Looked up from germline, CDR1 is KGHSH and CDR2 is LQKENI. DNA for the CDR3: TGTGCCAGCTCACCGACCGGGACAACAGATACGCAGTATTTT. Its translation is CASSPTGTTDTQYF.

CDR3 sequence reads: CASSQVGTGPTDTQYF. CDR3 DNA: TGCGCCAGCAGCCAAGTTGGGACAGGGCCAACAGATACGCAGTATTTT. The V and J genes are TRBV4-1 and TRBJ2-3, with 9 bases aligning to TRBD1. Germline V gene sequence: CDR1 MGHRA, CDR2 YSYEKL. With 1 base clipped from V and 3 bases from J, the junction kept 5 bases outside the gene matches. The CDR3 sequence is 16 residues long.

This chain uses TRBV15 with TRBJ2-1; the match to TRBD2 covers 12 bases. Germline lookup yields CDR1 LNHNV and CDR2 YYDKDF (reference sequence). This CDR3 is built from 17 residues. The V segment lost 3 bases and the J segment 4 bases; nucleotides outside the gene matches: 7. This CDR3 is CATSSRLAGDLYNEQFF. The CDR3 nucleotides are TGTGCCACCAGCAGCCGACTAGCGGGAGACCTGTACAATGAGCAGTTCTTC.

The rearrangement links TRBV2 to TRBJ1-4; D gene uncertain. V was clipped by 6 bases and J by 3 bases, with 17 bases between them. The germline V gene has CDR1 SNHLY and CDR2 FYNNEI. The CDR3 is made up of 16 amino acids. The CDR3 region is CASSGGGLGANEKLFF. The CDR3 nucleotides are TGTGCCAGCAGCGGTGGAGGGTTGGGTGCTAATGAAAAACTGTTTTTT.

This clone was observed a handful of times. The chain couples TRBV5-1 to TRBJ1-2; maybe TRBD1 (6 bases). Looked up from germline, CDR1 is SGHRS and CDR2 is YFSETQ. Trimming left V 1 base short and J 5 bases short, with 12 bases between. This CDR3 has 14 residues. The CDR3 region is CASSLSAGEYGYTF. As DNA, the CDR3 is TGCGCCAGCAGCTTGTCGGCAGGGGAGTATGGCTACACCTTC.

This clone came up a few times. V usage is TRBV2 and J usage is TRBJ1-5; D unclear. This CDR3 has 12 amino acids. CDR1 and CDR2 from the germline V gene are SNHLY and FYNNEI. V lost 7 bases and J lost 4, with 8 bases in between. CDR3 bases: TGTGCCAGCACCCCAGGTAATCAGCCCCAGCATTTT. Protein: CASTPGNQPQHF.

The V and J genes are TRBV5-8 and TRBJ2-5; D may be TRBD2 (5 bases). Germline V lookup: CDR1 SGHTS, CDR2 YDEGEE. The V end lost 4 bases, the J end lost 1 base, and 14 bases lay between the germline ends. This CDR3 spans 15 amino acids. The CDR3 sequence: CASSRGGRSQETQYF. The DNA for the CDR3 is TGTGCCAGCAGCCGGGGTGGGCGGAGCCAAGAGACCCAGTACTTC.

The chain joins TRBV27 to TRBJ1-5, with 7 positions matching TRBD1. The V gene's germline CDR1 is MNHEY and CDR2 SMNVEV (reference sequence). V dropped 8 bases and J dropped 2; count of bases not matched to a gene: 15. CDR3 length: 17 amino acids. The CDR3 sequence: CASAAEGAQGGNQPQHF. In DNA, the CDR3 is TGTGCCAGCGCCGCGGAGGGGGCGCAGGGTGGCAATCAGCCCCAGCATTTT.

The chain recombines TRBV28 with TRBJ1-5; 9 bases are shared with TRBD1. The germline gives CDR1 MDHEN, CDR2 SYDVKM. This CDR3 contains 15 residues. Trimming at V came to 6 bases and at J to 5 bases, leaving 8 bases not matched to a gene. DNA of the CDR3: TGTGCCAGCAGCACCCCGGGACAGGGCGATCAGCCCCAGCATTTT. Translated: CASSTPGQGDQPQHF.

This clone has a handful of counts. The chain has TRBV6-5 and TRBJ1-1, with D perhaps matching TRBD1 (6 bases). The length of the CDR3 is 16 residues. The ends were cut back, 0 bases at V and 5 bases at J, with 16 bases in the middle. The germline V gene encodes CDR1 MNHEY and CDR2 SVGAGI. CDR3 sequence: CASSYSISGARTEAFF. Written as DNA, the CDR3 is TGTGCCAGCAGTTACTCGATTTCAGGGGCGCGAACTGAAGCTTTCTTT.